The 13 T cell receptor beta chains below were found in one sample sequenced in a study of blood T cell repertoires in COVID-19. Profiling relied on immunoSEQ multiplex PCR, and the TCRdb table lists in-frame clones only, not all of them. The profile covers almost 200,000 clones, with 86% appearing a single time and 0.78% taken by the ten largest. Sample: peripheral blood. The receptors originated from a woman between 65 and 79 years old with acute or convalescent COVID-19.

The rearrangement uses TRBV2 and TRBJ2-1, with TRBD2 matching over 7 bases. After removal of 4 bases from V and 3 bases from J, the junction contained 6 bases not matched to a gene. The length of the CDR3 is 15 residues. Per the germline V gene, CDR1 is SNHLY and CDR2 is FYNNEI. The CDR3: CASSGEAGSYNEQFF. CDR3 sequence (DNA): TGTGCCAGCAGTGGAGAAGCGGGGAGCTACAATGAGCAGTTCTTC.

This chain links TRBV18 with TRBJ2-1; 7 nucleotides align to TRBD2. Trimming cost V 6 bases and J 6 bases; bases outside gene matches: 14. This CDR3 is 16 amino acids long. Looked up from germline, CDR1 is KGHSH and CDR2 is LQKENI. This CDR3 reads CASSRGVGEVRNEQFF. CDR3 bases: TGTGCCAGCTCTCGGGGGGTAGGGGAAGTACGCAATGAGCAGTTCTTC.

This clone occurred a few times. V is TRBV20-1 and J is TRBJ2-7; D gene uncertain. Germline V gene sequence: CDR1 DFQATT, CDR2 SNEGSKA (reference sequence). Trimming cost V 3 bases and J 2 bases, with 11 bases left between them. The CDR3 runs 13 residues. CDR3 DNA: TGCAGTGCTAGTCGTATACAAGCCTACGAGCAGTACTTC. Translated: CSASRIQAYEQYF.

The chain combines TRBV6-2 or TRBV6-3 with TRBJ1-6; 10 bases fit TRBD1. V gave up 5 bases and J gave up 6 bases; unmatched junction bases: 4. CDR3 length: 15 residues. Germline V CDR1 and CDR2: MNHEY, SVGEGT. The CDR3 DNA sequence: TGTGCCAGCAGTATCGACAGGGGGCGTAATTCACCCCTCCACTTT. Translation gives CASSIDRGRNSPLHF.

The V gene is TRBV4-2, the J gene TRBJ2-2; no firm D call. The CDR3 has 12 amino acids. V shed 4 bases and J shed 5 bases, with 5 bases lying between them. In germline, CDR1 is LGHNA, CDR2 YNFKEQ. The CDR3 DNA sequence: TGTGCCAGCAGCCGCGTGACCGGGGAGCTGTTTTTT. The encoded protein is CASSRVTGELFF.

This clone was seen just once. J is TRBJ2-1 and V is TRBV18; 10 bases are a match to TRBD2. V trimming: 3 bases; J trimming: 6 bases; junction bases outside the gene matches: 8. The CDR3 contains 16 residues. Germline CDR1 is KGHSH and CDR2 is LQKENI. Here the CDR3 DNA reads TGTGCCAGCTCACCGAAACCTAGCGGGGGCCGCAATGAGCAGTTCTTC. It is translated as CASSPKPSGGRNEQFF.

This clone was recorded once. The CDR3 sequence is CASSQGFRGNYGYTF. CDR3 nucleotides: TGTGCCAGCAGCCAAGGTTTTCGGGGGAACTATGGCTACACCTTC. This chain joins TRBV3-1 (or the pseudogene TRBV3-2) and TRBJ1-2, with a weak D call TRBD1 (5 bases). The CDR3 covers 15 residues. Germline CDR1 LGHDT, CDR2 YNNKEL (reference sequence). V lost 1 base to trimming and J lost 2 bases, with 11 bases between them.

This clone came up a few times. V is TRBV7-9 and J is TRBJ1-2; unclear D gene. Germline V gives CDR1 SEHNR, CDR2 FQNEAQ (reference sequence). The CDR3 has 15 amino acids. V was trimmed by 1 base and J by 3 bases, leaving 12 bases between them. Written as DNA, the CDR3 is TGTGCCAGCAGCTTAGAGAAGTCCAGTCACTATGGCTACACCTTC. Translation gives CASSLEKSSHYGYTF.

V and J are TRBV4-2 and TRBJ1-5, with unresolved D. Trimming stripped 0 bases from V and 9 bases from J, with 9 bases between. This CDR3 has 13 amino acids. Germline-derived CDR1 and CDR2 are LGHNA and YNFKEQ. CDR3 coding DNA: TGTGCCAGCAGCCAAGATCGGGTTGGGCCCCAGCATTTT. Protein product: CASSQDRVGPQHF.

This chain connects TRBV3-1 (or the pseudogene TRBV3-2) to TRBJ2-3, with D maybe TRBD1 (5 bases). Germline V lookup: CDR1 LGHDT, CDR2 YNNKEL (reference sequence). V lost 1 base to trimming and J lost 1 base, with 6 bases between them. CDR3 length equals 14 residues. The CDR3 coding sequence is TGTGCCAGCAGCCAAGTAGGGGGCACAGATACGCAGTATTTT. Residues: CASSQVGGTDTQYF.

The genes are TRBV4-1 and TRBJ1-3; D unresolved. Germline V gene data show CDR1 as MGHRA and CDR2 as YSYEKL. The CDR3 is made up of 17 amino acids. Trimming took 4 bases from V and 3 from J, leaving 19 bases between them. The CDR3 nucleotides are TGCGCCAGCAGCCCCCCGGGCGAAGGACTCGGTGGAAACACCATATATTTT. It codes for CASSPPGEGLGGNTIYF.

The chain couples TRBV7-8 to TRBJ2-5, with 10 bases identical to TRBD2. CDR1 SGHVS and CDR2 FQNEAQ come from the germline V gene. The CDR3 consists of 15 residues. V dropped 1 base and J dropped 5; count of bases not matched to a gene: 4. CDR3 region: CASSLVALAGETQYF. CDR3 bases: TGTGCCAGCAGCTTAGTTGCACTAGCGGGGGAGACCCAGTACTTC.

The V call is TRBV24-1, the J call TRBJ2-5, with D possibly being TRBD2 (5 bases). Germline CDR1 KGHDR, CDR2 SFDVKD. The V end was cut by 5 bases, the J end by 2 bases, with 11 bases between. There are 14 residues in the CDR3. In DNA, the CDR3 is TGTGCCACCAGTGGAACCGGGATACAAGAGACCCAGTACTTC. Its protein product is CATSGTGIQETQYF.